The 3 T cell receptor beta chains in this list originate from one sample, sequenced in a study of T cell repertoires in cytomegalovirus infection. Their specific antigens are unknown. TCRdb re-called the reads through MiXCR, storing one row per CDR3 protein. There are about 220,000 distinct CDR3 sequences in the sample; 30% to 45% occur only once, and 55% to 60% lies in the top ten. This specimen was CD8+ T cells from cultured PBMCs, taken from culture after CMV antigen stimulation. All receptors derive from a human donor in good health (CMV status not recorded). Some clones in this sample may be carry-over from other donors' samples.

This rearrangement joins TRBV7-4 to TRBJ2-3; 13 positions match TRBD2. With 4 bases clipped from V and 2 bases from J, the junction kept 3 bases outside the gene matches. The CDR3 runs to 16 residues. From germline, CDR1 is SGHVT and CDR2 SQSDAQ. CDR3 sequence: CASSSTSGRATDTQYF. The CDR3 DNA reads TGTGCCAGCAGCTCTACTAGCGGGAGGGCCACAGATACGCAGTATTTT.

The CDR3 spells CASSPPEDPNEKLFF. CDR3 nucleotide sequence: TGCGCCAGCAGCCCACCCGAGGACCCAAATGAAAAACTGTTTTTT. J is TRBJ1-4 and V is TRBV4-1; D uncertain. In germline, CDR1 is MGHRA, CDR2 YSYEKL. CDR3 length: 15 residues. V lost 4 bases and J 5 bases, leaving 14 bases between the germline ends.

There are a few counts of this clonotype. The genes are TRBV12-3 or TRBV12-4 and TRBJ2-7; D is perhaps TRBD2 (7 bases). V lost 3 bases to trimming and J lost 4 bases, with 13 bases between them. This CDR3 comprises 14 residues. The CDR3 sequence: CASSFGRGGYEQYF. CDR3 DNA sequence: TGTGCCAGCAGTTTTGGTAGGGGGGGATACGAGCAGTACTTC.